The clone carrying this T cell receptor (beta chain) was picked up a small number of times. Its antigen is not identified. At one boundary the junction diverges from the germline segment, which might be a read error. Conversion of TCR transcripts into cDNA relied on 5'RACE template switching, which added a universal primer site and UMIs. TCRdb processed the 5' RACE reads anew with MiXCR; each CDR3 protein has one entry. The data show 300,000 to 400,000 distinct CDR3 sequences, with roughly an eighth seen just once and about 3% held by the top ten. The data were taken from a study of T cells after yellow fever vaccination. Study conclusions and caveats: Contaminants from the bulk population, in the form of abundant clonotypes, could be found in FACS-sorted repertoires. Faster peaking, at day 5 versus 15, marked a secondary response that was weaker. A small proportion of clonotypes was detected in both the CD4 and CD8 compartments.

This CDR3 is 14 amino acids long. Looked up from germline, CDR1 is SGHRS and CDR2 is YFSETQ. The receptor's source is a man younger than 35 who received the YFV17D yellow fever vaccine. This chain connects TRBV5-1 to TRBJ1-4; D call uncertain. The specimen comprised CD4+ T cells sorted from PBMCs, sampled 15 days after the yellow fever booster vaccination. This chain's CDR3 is CASSLVEGGEVGVF. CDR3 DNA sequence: TGCGCCAGCAGCTTGGTGGAGGGCGGCGAAGTCGGGGTTTTT.